These 22 T cell receptor beta chains were sequenced from one sample in a study of regulatory T cells in long-lasting Graves disease (dated by TCRdb to the early 2020s). Libraries were constructed by multiplex PCR. Sequenced using an Illumina HiSeq 4000. CDR3 regions were amplified by Arm-PCR with iRepertoire HTBI primers to construct TCR beta libraries. TCRdb passed the public sequencing reads through fastp at Q25 and MiXCR, retaining productive beta sequences. All rows with the same CDR3 protein become a single entry with the most common DNA and genes. The sample data list roughly 500,000 distinct CDR3 sequences, and under 25% of these were observed just once. About 12% of the sample belongs to the ten largest clones. Sample time point, as interpreted from the label and publication: persistent/refractory GD, antithyroid drugs over 5 years with positive TRAb. For both TCR sequencing and RNA sequencing, RNA was extracted from PBMCs in TRIzol.

Sequenced material: peripheral blood mononuclear cells (PBMCs), taken when the disease was refractory, from a patient treated with antithyroid drugs. The receptors shown here come from a female donor with Graves disease.

This clonotype was counted many times. The chain uses TRBV2 and TRBJ1-2; 7 bases align to TRBD1. This CDR3 is 14 amino acids long. V dropped 4 bases and J dropped 4; count of bases not matched to a gene: 6. Germline lookup yields CDR1 SNHLY and CDR2 FYNNEI. The CDR3 DNA reads TGTGCCAGCAGTGCGGACAGGATGGGCTATGGCTACACCTTC. It is translated as CASSADRMGYGYTF.

Many counts were recorded for this clonotype. The J gene is TRBJ2-2, the V gene TRBV7-2; D not resolved. CDR1 and CDR2 (germline): SGHTA, FQGNSA. This CDR3 has 13 amino acids. Trimming took 1 base from V and 5 from J, leaving 5 bases between them. The CDR3 here is CASSLGPTGELFF. The CDR3 DNA follows: TGTGCCAGCAGCTTAGGCCCGACCGGGGAGCTGTTTTTT.

This clonotype was recorded at least ten times. The J gene is TRBJ2-5, the V gene TRBV29-1; TRBD2 aligns across 12 bases. The CDR3 is 15 amino acids. Germline assignment: CDR1 SQVTM and CDR2 ANQGSEA. V lost 8 bases to trimming and J lost 5 bases; unmatched junction nucleotides: 12. The CDR3 DNA reads as TGCAGCCTTCGGACTAGCGGGGACCCGGCGGAGACCCAGTACTTC. Translating it yields CSLRTSGDPAETQYF.

The chain combines TRBV28 with TRBJ1-2, with D unresolved. The CDR3 contains 13 residues. The V end lost 6 bases, the J end lost 5 bases, and 13 bases lay between the germline ends. The germline V gene has CDR1 MDHEN and CDR2 SYDVKM. This CDR3 reads CASSPMARYGYTF. The CDR3 DNA follows: TGTGCCAGCAGCCCTATGGCTAGGTATGGCTACACCTTC.

This clonotype was seen a handful of times. This chain joins TRBV7-2 and TRBJ2-7; TRBD2 matches 8 bases. The trim removed 2 bases at V and 4 bases at J, leaving 7 bases unmatched. The CDR3 length is 15 residues. CDR1 and CDR2 from the germline V gene are SGHTA and FQGNSA. The CDR3 loop reads CASSLTSGTYYEQYF. The CDR3 DNA is TGTGCCAGCAGCTTAACTAGCGGAACTTATTACGAGCAGTACTTC.

On this clonotype: This may be a read error: a much more frequent sequence differs by one nucleotide. The chain joins TRBV12-3 or TRBV12-4 to TRBJ1-1; D is perhaps TRBD1 (6 bases). Trimming pared 7 bases from V and 0 bases from J, leaving 12 bases between. The CDR3 sequence is 14 residues long. This CDR3 is CASTVDSLNTEAFF. CDR3 bases: TGTGCCAGCACCGTGGACAGTCTGAACACTGAAGCTTTCTTT.

The chain carries TRBV4-1 and TRBJ2-7; 7 nucleotides agree with TRBD1. The CDR3 has 16 residues. Germline lookup yields CDR1 MGHRA and CDR2 YSYEKL. J lost 4 bases, V lost 1 base, and 10 bases had no gene match. CDR3 sequence: CASSQGLATGKYEQYF. The DNA for the CDR3 is TGCGCCAGCAGCCAAGGTCTTGCGACAGGGAAATACGAGCAGTACTTC.

This clonotype was seen more than once but under ten times. This chain links TRBV27 with TRBJ2-2, with 8 positions matching TRBD1. The CDR3 contains 16 residues. In germline, CDR1 is MNHEY, CDR2 SMNVEV (reference sequence). V lost 3 bases, J lost 4 bases, and 7 bases stayed unmatched. CDR3 region: CASSLPPGGLTGELFF. The DNA for the CDR3 is TGTGCCAGCAGTTTGCCGCCAGGGGGCCTCACCGGGGAGCTGTTTTTT.

This clonotype showed up many times. This chain links TRBV15 with TRBJ2-2, with TRBD1 identical over 9 bases. Looked up from germline, CDR1 is LNHNV and CDR2 is YYDKDF (reference sequence). V trimming: 0 bases; J trimming: 1 base; junction bases outside the gene matches: 9. This CDR3 contains 19 residues. This CDR3 reads CATSREDLRTGVNTGELFF. The CDR3 nucleotides are TGTGCCACCAGCAGAGAAGATTTGAGGACAGGGGTGAACACCGGGGAGCTGTTTTTT.

This clonotype showed up many times. This chain links TRBV28 with TRBJ2-7; D is perhaps TRBD1 (6 bases). Per the germline V gene, CDR1 is MDHEN and CDR2 is SYDVKM. Trimming pared 7 bases from V and 2 bases from J, leaving 12 bases between. This CDR3 is 13 amino acids long. CDR3 bases: TGTGCCAGCACCTCAGGGGCCCCCTACGAGCAGTACTTC. Translated, it gives CASTSGAPYEQYF.

This clonotype was observed a few times. The genes are TRBV14 and TRBJ2-2; possibly TRBD1 for D (5 bases). There are 14 residues in the CDR3. Trimming left V 0 bases short and J 6 bases short, with 8 bases between. CDR1 and CDR2 (germline): SGHDN, FVKESK. The CDR3: CASSQDRVPGELFF. The CDR3 bases are TGTGCCAGCAGCCAAGACAGGGTACCCGGGGAGCTGTTTTTT. Filled out from reference TRBV14 and TRBJ2-2, the complete variable domain reads EAGVTQFPSHSVIEKGQTVTLRCDPISGHDNLYWYRRVMGKEIKFLLHFVKESKQDESGMPNNRFLAERTGGTYSTLKVQPAELEDSGVYFCASSQDRVPGELFFGEGSRLTVL.

CDR3 DNA: TGTGCCAGCAGTCAAACTAGCGGGGGAACAGATACGCAGTATTTT. Its protein is CASSQTSGGTDTQYF. V and J are TRBV12-3 or TRBV12-4 and TRBJ2-3; 11 bases agree with TRBD2. The CDR3 extends over 15 amino acids. The junction had 4 bases not matched to a gene; V was cut back by 5 bases and J by 3 bases.

The chain has TRBV7-9 and TRBJ2-7; D tentatively reads TRBD1 or TRBD2 (5 bases each). The V and J ends lost 4 bases and 5 bases respectively, with 15 bases between them. The CDR3 spans 14 residues. Looked up from germline, CDR1 is SEHNR and CDR2 is FQNEAQ (reference sequence). CDR3 sequence reads: CASSSRDRPNEQYF. In nucleotides, the CDR3 is TGTGCCAGCAGCTCCCGGGACCGCCCCAACGAGCAGTACTTC. Full variable domain (missing parts from reference TRBV7-9 and TRBJ2-7): DTGVSQNPRHKITKRGQNVTFRCDPISEHNRLYWYRQTLGQGPEFLTYFQNEAQLEKSRLLSDRFSAERPKGSFSTLEIQRTEQGDSAMYLCASSSRDRPNEQYFGPGTRLTVT.

This clonotype was seen ten or more times. The chain combines TRBV7-2 with TRBJ2-4; D ambiguous. Germline V gene sequence: CDR1 SGHTA, CDR2 FQGNSA. CDR3 length: 13 residues. V was pared by 3 bases and J by 5 bases, with 8 bases between. For the CDR3, the DNA is TGTGCCAGCAGCTTCCCGCTTCAAAACATTCAGTACTTC. Protein: CASSFPLQNIQYF.

This clonotype was seen at least ten times. V gene TRBV11-1 combines with J gene TRBJ2-5; D not resolved. The length of the CDR3 is 15 residues. Trimming removed 5 bases from V and 1 base from J, with 14 bases in between. The V gene's germline CDR1 is SGHAT and CDR2 FQDESV (reference sequence). The DNA for the CDR3 is TGTGCCAGCAGCCCCCCCCGGACGCTCCAAGAGACCCAGTACTTC. It specifies CASSPPRTLQETQYF.

This clonotype was counted many times. The rearrangement uses TRBV12-3 or TRBV12-4 and TRBJ2-2; TRBD2 matches at 14 bases. With V trimmed by 4 bases and J by 5 bases, 6 bases remained unmatched. The CDR3 loop spans 17 amino acids. CDR3 loop: CASSSGLAGGSTGELFF. CDR3 nucleotides: TGTGCCAGCAGTTCCGGACTAGCGGGAGGTAGTACCGGGGAGCTGTTTTTT.

This clonotype was counted a few times. This sequence joins TRBV20-1 and TRBJ1-1; 9 bases match TRBD1. From germline, CDR1 is DFQATT and CDR2 SNEGSKA (reference sequence). With 3 bases clipped from V and 0 bases from J, the junction kept 5 bases outside the gene matches. CDR3 length equals 15 residues. CDR3 sequence reads: CSASGQGFMNTEAFF. CDR3 nucleotide sequence: TGCAGTGCTAGTGGACAGGGGTTCATGAACACTGAAGCTTTCTTT.

In this sample, this clonotype turned up a few times. The chain employs TRBV15 and TRBJ1-5, with a tentative D call TRBD1 (5 bases). Trimming took off 6 bases at V and 2 bases at J, with 11 bases between the two ends. CDR1 is LNHNV, CDR2 YYDKDF, per germline (reference sequence). This CDR3 region has 14 residues. The CDR3, as DNA: TGTGCCACCAGTCGGGGGGTGGGCAATCAGCCCCAGCATTTT. This codes for CATSRGVGNQPQHF.

The chain is built from TRBV19 and TRBJ1-5; no clear D. CDR3 size: 15 residues. The V end lost 10 bases, the J end lost 2 bases, and 18 bases lay between the germline ends. Germline CDR1 is LNHDA and CDR2 is SQIVND (reference sequence). CDR3 sequence (DNA): TGTGCCACCAAAGATAGGGATTGGCGCAATCAGCCCCAGCATTTT. As protein: CATKDRDWRNQPQHF.

The gene calls are TRBV20-1 and TRBJ2-7; D may be TRBD2 (6 bases). Germline assignment: CDR1 DFQATT and CDR2 SNEGSKA (reference sequence). The V end was cut by 3 bases, the J end by 0 bases, with 18 bases between. The CDR3 totals 16 residues. CDR3 nucleotides: TGCAGTGCTAGTAAGTGGCTAGCGTTTAGCTCCTACGAGCAGTACTTC. Protein sequence: CSASKWLAFSSYEQYF.

This clonotype was seen ten or more times. J is TRBJ2-5 and V is TRBV19, with D tentatively TRBD1 or TRBD2 (5 bases each). The CDR3 has 13 amino acids. V lost 8 bases and J 2 bases, leaving 12 bases between the germline ends. In germline, CDR1 is LNHDA, CDR2 SQIVND (reference sequence). In nucleotides, the CDR3 is TGTGCCAGTGGACCGGGACCGCAAGAGACCCAGTACTTC. The encoded protein is CASGPGPQETQYF.

The CDR3 loop reads CSVEGGGFSYEQYF. CDR3 nucleotide sequence: TGCAGCGTTGAAGGGGGTGGTTTTTCCTACGAGCAGTACTTC. V gene TRBV29-1 combines with J gene TRBJ2-7; no reliable D call. Trimming cost V 1 base and J 1 base, with 11 bases left between them. Germline lookup yields CDR1 SQVTM and CDR2 ANQGSEA. This CDR3 is built from 14 residues.